These 9 T cell receptor beta chains were sequenced from one sample in a study of OX40 agonist ivuxolimab in advanced cancers. The protocol was immunoSEQ multiplex PCR, while the TCRdb copy is restricted to in-frame clones and leaves out a portion. Of more than 20,000 clones in the sample, more than 75% are singletons; the top ten hold 34%. Specimen: CD4+ or CD8+ T cells sorted from blood, collected in a trial of the OX40 agonist ivuxolimab. The receptors shown here come from an adult with an advanced solid tumor such as melanoma, head and neck, liver or kidney cancer.

With regard to this clone: A read error may produce the germline difference seen at one junction end. The chain joins TRBV30 to TRBJ2-2, with 10 bases that match TRBD2. The CDR3 covers 17 residues. Per germline, CDR1 GTSNPN and CDR2 SVGIG (reference sequence). The CDR3 region is CAWSVQRLAGVHRGAVF. The CDR3 bases are TGTGCCTGGAGTGTACAAAGGCTAGCGGGAGTACACCGGGGAGCTGTTTTT.

The chain couples TRBV6-1 to TRBJ2-3, with D uncertain. The V end lost 2 bases, the J end lost 2 bases, and 8 bases lay between the germline ends. CDR1 is MNHNS, CDR2 SASEGT, per germline. The length of the CDR3 is 14 residues. CDR3 residues: CASSETLYTDTQYF. The CDR3 DNA follows: TGTGCCAGCAGTGAAACCTTATACACAGATACGCAGTATTTT.

The chain joins TRBV28 to TRBJ2-7; 12 positions agree with TRBD2. There are 17 residues in the CDR3. V dropped 4 bases and J dropped 4; count of bases not matched to a gene: 11. In germline, CDR1 is MDHEN, CDR2 SYDVKM. The CDR3 DNA reads TGTGCCAGCAGTTGGGATAGGCCAGGGACTAGCGGGTACGAGCAGTACTTC. Translating it yields CASSWDRPGTSGYEQYF.

The CDR3 loop reads CASSEADRFTDTQYF. In DNA, the CDR3 is TGTGCCAGCAGTGAAGCGGACCGGTTCACAGATACGCAGTATTTT. V gene TRBV6-1 combines with J gene TRBJ2-3; D is ambiguous. CDR1 and CDR2 (germline): MNHNS, SASEGT. The CDR3 is made up of 15 amino acids. Trimming shortened V by 0 bases and J by 2 bases, and 9 bases separated the two germline ends.

This CDR3 reads CASSSPWEDTQYF. Here the CDR3 DNA reads TGTGCCAGCAGCTCCCCCTGGGAAGATACGCAGTATTTT. This sequence joins TRBV7-9 and TRBJ2-3; D uncertain. V lost 4 bases, J lost 5 bases, and 10 bases lay in between. CDR3 length: 13 amino acids. Germline lookup yields CDR1 SEHNR and CDR2 FQNEAQ (reference sequence).

The chain carries TRBV7-9 and TRBJ2-6; either TRBD1 or TRBD2 may fit D (5 bases each). Germline lookup yields CDR1 SEHNR and CDR2 FQNEAQ (reference sequence). The V end was cut by 8 bases, the J end by 0 bases, with 14 bases between. The CDR3 sequence is 16 residues long. The CDR3 nucleotides read TGTGCCAGCCACTCTGGGACGAACTCTGGGGCCAACGTCCTGACTTTC. It specifies CASHSGTNSGANVLTF.

This chain links TRBV6-1 with TRBJ1-5; D gene unclear. The ends were cut back, 0 bases at V and 0 bases at J, with 3 bases in the middle. CDR1 is MNHNS, CDR2 SASEGT, per germline. This CDR3 has 14 residues. CDR3 DNA sequence: TGTGCCAGCAGTGAAGCCCATAGCAATCAGCCCCAGCATTTT. Protein sequence: CASSEAHSNQPQHF.

This clone was found once. The chain has TRBV27 and TRBJ2-2; weak D call: TRBD2 (6 bases). Between the trimmed V and J ends, which lost 6 bases and 5 bases, there was a span of 13 bases. CDR1 is MNHEY, CDR2 SMNVEV, per germline (reference sequence). The CDR3 has 14 amino acids. The CDR3 nucleotides read TGTGCCAGCAGGCCCCCCGCGGGGACCGGGGAGCTGTTTTTT. This translates into CASRPPAGTGELFF.

The J gene is TRBJ1-1, the V gene TRBV30, with D unclear. The CDR3 totals 13 residues. In germline, CDR1 is GTSNPN, CDR2 SVGIG (reference sequence). Between the trimmed V and J ends, which lost 0 bases and 2 bases, there was a span of 7 bases. The DNA of the CDR3 is TGTGCCTGGAGTGTACAAGTAAACACTGAAGCTTTCTTT. It is translated as CAWSVQVNTEAFF.